What follows are 26 T cell receptor beta chains derived from one specimen sequenced in a study of blood T cell repertoires in COVID-19. TCRdb's copy holds only in-frame clones and misses some; the assay was immunoSEQ multiplex PCR. This sample has 230,000 or so clones, with approximately 81% found just once. The specimen was peripheral blood. The receptor set was obtained from a man between 25 and 39 years old with active or convalescent COVID-19.

V usage is TRBV19 and J usage is TRBJ2-2; 8 bases fit TRBD2. This CDR3 comprises 13 residues. V shed 8 bases, J shed 6 bases, and the junction held 5 bases outside the gene matches. CDR1 is LNHDA, CDR2 SQIVND, per germline (reference sequence). The CDR3 here is CASSSGSPGELFF. The CDR3 region has the DNA TGTGCCAGTTCCAGCGGGAGCCCCGGGGAGCTGTTTTTT.

The gene calls are TRBV5-1 and TRBJ2-3; 8 bases fit TRBD2. This CDR3 comprises 18 residues. The V segment lost 4 bases and the J segment 0 bases; nucleotides outside the gene matches: 13. The V gene's germline CDR1 is SGHRS and CDR2 YFSETQ. The CDR3 DNA follows: TGCGCCAGCAGCGGGGGACTAGAGGAACTTCCTAGCACAGATACGCAGTATTTT. Translated: CASSGGLEELPSTDTQYF.

The chain recombines TRBV7-2 with TRBJ1-1; D possibly corresponds to TRBD1 (6 bases). Trimming pared 2 bases from V and 7 bases from J, leaving 11 bases between. CDR3 length: 13 amino acids. CDR1 is SGHTA, CDR2 FQGNSA, per germline. The CDR3 sequence is CASSLRGSVEAFF. CDR3 nucleotide sequence: TGTGCCAGCAGCTTAAGGGGGTCAGTTGAAGCTTTCTTT.

This clone was seen just once. The chain employs TRBV30 and TRBJ2-7; possible D gene TRBD1, 6 bases. The ends were cut back, 2 bases at V and 4 bases at J, with 18 bases in the middle. The CDR3 has 15 residues. Germline V gene lookup returns CDR1 GTSNPN and CDR2 SVGIG (reference sequence). The CDR3 protein is CAWSKKRGSGYEQYF. The CDR3 region has the DNA TGTGCCTGGAGTAAAAAGAGGGGGTCAGGGTACGAGCAGTACTTC.

The chain uses TRBV27 and TRBJ1-1, with D perhaps matching TRBD1 (6 bases). The CDR3 runs 15 residues. The germline CDR1 and CDR2 sequences are MNHEY and SMNVEV (reference sequence). V lost 5 bases, J lost 4 bases, and 17 bases lay in between. The CDR3 sequence: CASSRTGRSGTEAFF. For the CDR3, the DNA is TGTGCCAGCAGTCGAACAGGGAGATCGGGCACTGAAGCTTTCTTT.

This chain uses TRBV6-5 with TRBJ1-1; TRBD1 aligns across 10 bases. This CDR3 has 15 residues. Germline V gives CDR1 MNHEY, CDR2 SVGAGI. With 0 bases clipped from V and 4 bases from J, the junction kept 2 bases outside the gene matches. The CDR3 protein is CASSYSGTGATEAFF. The CDR3 nucleotides read TGTGCCAGCAGTTACTCGGGGACAGGGGCCACTGAAGCTTTCTTT.

The genes are TRBV18 and TRBJ2-1; TRBD1 might be the D (5 bases). The V end lost 1 base, the J end lost 0 bases, and 10 bases lay between the germline ends. Germline V lookup: CDR1 KGHSH, CDR2 LQKENI. This CDR3 has 16 residues. The CDR3 is CASSPQGKGSYNEQFF. CDR3 DNA: TGTGCCAGCTCACCACAGGGGAAGGGCTCCTACAATGAGCAGTTCTTC.

The rearrangement uses TRBV27 and TRBJ2-5; 11 positions agree with TRBD2. CDR3 size: 17 residues. V dropped 4 bases and J dropped 3; count of bases not matched to a gene: 10. CDR1 MNHEY and CDR2 SMNVEV come from the germline V gene (reference sequence). CDR3 DNA sequence: TGTGCCAGCAGTTCCCTCCGACTAGCGGGACTCAAAGAGACCCAGTACTTC. Translated, it gives CASSSLRLAGLKETQYF.

CDR3 nucleotide sequence: TGTGCCAGCAGCTCCCGGACAGCTGGAAACACCATATATTTT. It encodes CASSSRTAGNTIYF. The chain uses TRBV5-4 and TRBJ1-3; the D gene is possibly TRBD1 (6 bases). CDR3 length equals 14 residues. Trimming pared 3 bases from V and 2 bases from J, leaving 9 bases between. The germline V gene has CDR1 SGHNT and CDR2 YYREEE (reference sequence).

The CDR3: CASSHPPGTGGLGQETQYF. Written as DNA, the CDR3 is TGTGCCAGCAGCCACCCCCCCGGGACAGGGGGCCTAGGGCAAGAGACCCAGTACTTC. The V and J genes are TRBV28 and TRBJ2-5; 12 bases match TRBD1. V was pared by 6 bases and J by 2 bases, with 16 bases of the junction left unmatched. Per the germline V gene, CDR1 is MDHEN and CDR2 is SYDVKM. The CDR3 totals 19 residues. The complete variable domain, with remaining parts taken from reference TRBV28 and TRBJ2-5, reads DVKVTQSSRYLVKRTGEKVFLECVQDMDHENMFWYRQDPGLGLRLIYFSYDVKMKEKGDIPEGYSVSREKKERFSLILESASTNQTSMYLCASSHPPGTGGLGQETQYFGPGTRLLVL.

V is TRBV7-9 and J is TRBJ2-2; D uncertain. V was pared by 9 bases and J by 0 bases, with 11 bases between. The CDR3 sequence is 14 residues long. Germline V gene lookup returns CDR1 SEHNR and CDR2 FQNEAQ (reference sequence). CDR3 sequence (DNA): TGTGCCAGGTCTGGGCAATCGAACACCGGGGAGCTGTTTTTT. It specifies CARSGQSNTGELFF.

The V call is TRBV2, the J call TRBJ1-3; tentative D call: TRBD1 (6 bases). In germline, CDR1 is SNHLY, CDR2 FYNNEI. CDR3 size: 16 residues. The V gene lost 1 base and the J gene lost 1 base, with 11 bases spanning the gap. CDR3 sequence reads: CASSEDNRESGNTIYF. The CDR3 DNA follows: TGTGCCAGCAGTGAAGACAACAGGGAATCTGGAAACACCATATATTTT.

A word on this clone: One end of the junction fails to match germline, which may point to a read error. The chain links TRBV7-2 to TRBJ2-1, with unresolved D. The CDR3 totals 13 residues. Germline CDR1 reads SGHTA; CDR2 reads FQGNSA. In DNA, the CDR3 is TGTGCCAGCTGCTTATCCACTTACAATGAGCAGTTCTTC. Translation gives CASCLSTYNEQFF.

This clone was detected a few times. This chain uses TRBV19 with TRBJ1-2; 7 bases line up with TRBD1. Trimming at V came to 7 bases and at J to 4 bases, leaving 12 bases not matched to a gene. In germline, CDR1 is LNHDA, CDR2 SQIVND (reference sequence). The CDR3 runs 15 residues. CDR3 loop: CASTLGGNMLYGYTF. DNA for the CDR3: TGTGCCAGTACCTTAGGGGGCAACATGCTCTATGGCTACACCTTC.

The chain links TRBV7-9 to TRBJ2-5, with 9 nucleotides matching TRBD1. V was pared by 4 bases and J by 2 bases, with 8 bases of the junction left unmatched. The CDR3 spans 16 residues. Germline CDR1 and CDR2: SEHNR and FQNEAQ (reference sequence). CDR3 sequence reads: CASSSGKDRGQETQYF. CDR3 coding DNA: TGTGCCAGCAGCTCGGGGAAGGACAGGGGTCAAGAGACCCAGTACTTC.

The rearrangement uses TRBV7-9 and TRBJ1-1, with 7 bases that match TRBD1. The germline V gene has CDR1 SEHNR and CDR2 FQNEAQ (reference sequence). This CDR3 is 18 amino acids long. V gave up 0 bases and J gave up 4 bases; unmatched junction bases: 14. The CDR3 here is CASSLAAGTVSGGTEAFF. The CDR3 DNA follows: TGTGCCAGCAGCTTAGCGGCCGGGACAGTGAGTGGGGGCACTGAAGCTTTCTTT.

This clone has more than one count but fewer than ten. The V call is TRBV7-9, the J call TRBJ1-2; tentative D call: TRBD1 (6 bases). CDR1 is SEHNR, CDR2 FQNEAQ, per germline (reference sequence). V lost 3 bases and J 1 base, leaving 9 bases between the germline ends. CDR3 length equals 14 residues. The CDR3 sequence: CASSFAGVNYGYTF. The CDR3 DNA sequence: TGTGCCAGCAGCTTTGCAGGGGTTAACTATGGCTACACCTTC.

This chain connects TRBV6-1 to TRBJ1-5, with D perhaps TRBD1 (5 bases). Trimming removed 4 bases from V and 4 bases from J, with 20 bases in between. Germline V gives CDR1 MNHNS, CDR2 SASEGT. The CDR3 is 17 residues long. CDR3 loop: CASSGPIQAFDNQPQHF. Written as DNA, the CDR3 is TGTGCCAGCAGTGGCCCTATACAGGCTTTTGATAATCAGCCCCAGCATTTT.

The chain recombines TRBV5-3 with TRBJ2-1; 13 nucleotides agree with TRBD2. TRBV5-3 is recorded as an ORF, its role being uncertain. The junction had 4 bases not matched to a gene; V was cut back by 4 bases and J by 3 bases. The CDR3 extends over 16 amino acids. Here the CDR3 DNA reads TGTGCCAGAAGCCCGGGGACTAGCGGGGACTACAATGAGCAGTTCTTC. It encodes CARSPGTSGDYNEQFF.

The chain couples TRBV28 to TRBJ2-4, with 7 bases lining up with TRBD2. CDR1 and CDR2 (germline): MDHEN, SYDVKM. V gave up 5 bases and J gave up 7 bases; unmatched junction bases: 14. The CDR3 consists of 16 residues. CDR3 sequence: CASSPHMAGVTNIQYF. The CDR3 bases are TGTGCCAGCAGTCCCCACATGGCGGGAGTCACGAACATTCAGTACTTC.

This clone has just one count. The chain has TRBV12-3 or TRBV12-4 and TRBJ2-1; no clear D gene. V was cut by 5 bases and J by 7 bases, with 9 bases left in between. There are 12 residues in the CDR3. The CDR3 nucleotides read TGTGCCAGCAGTCCCGACTTTAATGAGCAGTTCTTC. Translating it yields CASSPDFNEQFF.

The chain uses TRBV5-4 and TRBJ1-2; TRBD1 might be the D (6 bases). The V end lost 2 bases, the J end lost 4 bases, and 9 bases lay between the germline ends. From germline, CDR1 is SGHNT and CDR2 YYREEE (reference sequence). The CDR3 sequence is 13 residues long. The CDR3 loop is CASSFGQFYGYTF. The CDR3 region has the DNA TGTGCCAGCAGCTTCGGACAGTTCTATGGCTACACCTTC.

This sequence joins TRBV21-1 and TRBJ2-7; the tabulated D call, TRBD1, remains unverified against the DNA. TRBV21-1 is designated a pseudogene. The CDR3 runs 13 residues. DNA for the CDR3: TGTGCCAGCAGCAAAGTCCCAGCCTACGAGCAGTACTTC. Translated, it gives CASSKVPAYEQYF.

The CDR3 nucleotides are TGTGCCAGCTCACCCGGTCAGCCCCCCAGGGAGCAGTTCTTC. Its translation: CASSPGQPPREQFF. The chain couples TRBV18 to TRBJ2-1, with D uncertain. V was clipped by 3 bases and J by 10 bases, with 16 bases between them. The CDR3 consists of 14 residues. Germline V gives CDR1 KGHSH, CDR2 LQKENI.

Relative to its sample, this clone is medium-sized (0.01 to 0.1%). This chain uses TRBV7-9 with TRBJ1-2, with D possibly matching TRBD1 (6 bases). The ends were cut back, 6 bases at V and 4 bases at J, with 12 bases in the middle. The CDR3 length is 13 residues. CDR1 and CDR2 from the germline V gene are SEHNR and FQNEAQ (reference sequence). This CDR3 reads CASSWTELYGYTF. The CDR3 DNA sequence: TGTGCCAGCAGTTGGACAGAGCTCTATGGCTACACCTTC.

The V gene is TRBV4-1, the J gene TRBJ1-4; D might be TRBD1 (5 bases). The germline V and J ends were trimmed by 4 bases and 7 bases, with 19 bases remaining between them. The CDR3 spans 16 residues. CDR1 MGHRA and CDR2 YSYEKL come from the germline V gene. The CDR3 protein is CASSPQWGGDAEKLFF. The CDR3 bases are TGCGCCAGCAGCCCGCAATGGGGAGGGGATGCTGAAAAACTGTTTTTT.